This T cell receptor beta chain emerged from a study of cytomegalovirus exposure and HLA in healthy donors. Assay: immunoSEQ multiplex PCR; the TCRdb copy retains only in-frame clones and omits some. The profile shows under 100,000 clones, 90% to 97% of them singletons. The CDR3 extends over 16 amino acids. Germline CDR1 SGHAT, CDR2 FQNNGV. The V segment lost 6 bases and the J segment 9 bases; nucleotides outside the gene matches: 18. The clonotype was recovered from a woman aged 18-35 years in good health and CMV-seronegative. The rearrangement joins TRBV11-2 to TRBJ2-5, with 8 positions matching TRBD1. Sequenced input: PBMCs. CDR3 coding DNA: TGTGCCAGCAGTCAGACAGGGGCCATTGTTGGGGCGCCCCAGTACTTC. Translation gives CASSQTGAIVGAPQYF.